This entry features one T cell receptor (beta chain) sequence. The antigen remains undetermined. The data belong to a study of T cell responses to AZD1222 COVID-19 vaccine. The CDR3 runs 14 residues. Deletions cut 8 bases from V and 4 bases from J, with 17 bases between. The germline V gene has CDR1 SGHTA and CDR2 FQGNSA. The data were produced by immunoSEQ multiplex PCR, yet TCRdb's version contains in-frame clones alone and is incomplete. Among 160,000 or so clones listed, 80% to 90% were seen once. Study-level results: Spike-specific TCR breadth and depth rose after two AZD1222 doses. Vaccine-associated CD4 TCRs spanned spike, dominant at 160-218 and 743-854. The study identified only five or six AZD1222 recipients as seropositive at baseline. Repertoires in all cases were sampled only once the peak T cell response had passed.

The receptor was isolated from an adult who received the AZD1222 COVID-19 vaccine. The source was peripheral blood, collected 28 days after the second AZD1222 dose. The chain carries TRBV7-2 and TRBJ1-2; tentative D call: TRBD1 (5 bases). DNA for the CDR3: TGTGCCAGCCGACAGCATGGGGCAGGCTATGGCTACACCTTC. Protein product: CASRQHGAGYGYTF. Full variable domain (missing parts from reference TRBV7-2 and TRBJ1-2): GAGVSQSPSNKVTEKGKDVELRCDPISGHTALYWYRQSLGQGLEFLIYFQGNSAPDKSGLPSDRFSAERTGGSVSTLTIQRTQQEDSAVYLCASRQHGAGYGYTFGSGTRLTVV.